This entry is about one T cell receptor beta chain. The sample originates from a study of radiation and T cells in renal cell carcinoma. Per germline, CDR1 SGHNT and CDR2 YYREEE (reference sequence). The CDR3 contains 13 residues. The V gene lost 10 bases and the J gene lost 8 bases, with 19 bases spanning the gap. Repertoires were generated with immunoSEQ multiplex PCR, while TCRdb's copy carries only in-frame clones and drops some. The profile shows about 86,000 clones, about 82% of them singletons. The time point is: blood 4 weeks post-SBRT, at nephrectomy. Treatment denoted: 15 Gy SBRT to primary tumor, nephrectomy 4 weeks later. Clear cell pathology was present in this patient's renal cell carcinoma.

The TCR sequence derives from a man between 50 and 59 years old with renal cell carcinoma. This chain uses TRBV5-4 with TRBJ2-1; D may match TRBD1 or TRBD2 (6 bases each). The sequenced sample was blood, obtained from a patient whose treatment included radiotherapy and nephrectomy. The CDR3 loop is CAARGARSDEQFF. As DNA, the CDR3 is TGTGCCGCGAGGGGGGCCCGTTCCGATGAGCAGTTCTTC.